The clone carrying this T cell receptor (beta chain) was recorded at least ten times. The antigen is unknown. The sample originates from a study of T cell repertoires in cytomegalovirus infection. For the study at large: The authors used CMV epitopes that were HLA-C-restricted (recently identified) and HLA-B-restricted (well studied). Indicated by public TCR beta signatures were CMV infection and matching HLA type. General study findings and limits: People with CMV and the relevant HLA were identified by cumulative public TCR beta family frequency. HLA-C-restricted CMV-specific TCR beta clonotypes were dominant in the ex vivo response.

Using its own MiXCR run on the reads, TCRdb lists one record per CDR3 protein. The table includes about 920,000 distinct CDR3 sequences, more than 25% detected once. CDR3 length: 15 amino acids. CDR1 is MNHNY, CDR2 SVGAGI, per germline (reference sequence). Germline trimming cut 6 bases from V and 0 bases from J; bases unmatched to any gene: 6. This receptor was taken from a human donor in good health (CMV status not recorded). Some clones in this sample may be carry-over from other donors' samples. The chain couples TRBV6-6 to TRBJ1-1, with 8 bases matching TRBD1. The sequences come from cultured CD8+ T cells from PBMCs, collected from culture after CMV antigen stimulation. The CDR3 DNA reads TGTGCCAGCAGAAAAGGACAGGGTCTGAACACTGAAGCTTTCTTT. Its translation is CASRKGQGLNTEAFF.